This T cell receptor beta chain was sequenced for a study of T-cell memory formation after mild COVID-19. About this clonotype itself: Antigen specificity is unknown.

TCRdb ran MiXCR on the 5' RACE reads and lists one entry per CDR3 protein. The repertoire holds hundreds of thousands of distinct CDR3 sequences, roughly 13% seen once, with roughly 20% in the top ten. CDR1 SGHVS and CDR2 FQNEAQ come from the germline V gene. V was shortened by 10 bases and J by 2 bases, with 11 bases between the two germline ends. The CDR3 has 12 residues. The study, taken as a whole, reports: Shrinking CD4+ clones resided mostly in CM and EM, and CD8+ ones in EMRA.

This TCR was sampled from a man between 18 and 29 years old who had mild COVID-19 (a few samples of this study predate the infection). Cell type and time point are not known. The chain is built from TRBV7-8 and TRBJ1-2; D possibly corresponds to TRBD1 (5 bases). Sequencing was carried out using PBMCs or a T cell subset sorted from them (not recorded which). CDR3 in DNA: TGTGCCAACCTCCGGGGCAACTATGGCTACACCTTC. This gives the protein CANLRGNYGYTF.